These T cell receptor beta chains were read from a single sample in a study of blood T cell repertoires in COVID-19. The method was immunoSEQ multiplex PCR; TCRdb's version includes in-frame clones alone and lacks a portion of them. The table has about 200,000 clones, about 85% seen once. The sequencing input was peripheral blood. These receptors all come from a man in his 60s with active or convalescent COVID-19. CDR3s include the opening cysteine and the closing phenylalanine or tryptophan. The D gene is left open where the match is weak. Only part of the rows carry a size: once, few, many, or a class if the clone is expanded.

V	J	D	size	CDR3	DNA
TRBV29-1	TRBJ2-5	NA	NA	CSVGVNSQETQYF	TGCAGCGTTGGGGTAAACAGCCAAGAGACCCAGTACTTC
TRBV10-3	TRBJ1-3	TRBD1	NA	CAAGGQGTSGNTIYF	TGTGCCGCAGGAGGACAGGGGACTTCTGGAAACACCATATATTTT
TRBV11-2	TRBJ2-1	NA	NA	CASTTGKLAFPHHEQFF	TGTGCCAGCACCACCGGGAAACTAGCTTTTCCCCACCATGAGCAGTTCTTC
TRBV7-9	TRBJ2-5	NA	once	CASSLGANQETQYF	TGTGCCAGCAGCTTAGGGGCCAACCAAGAGACCCAGTACTTC
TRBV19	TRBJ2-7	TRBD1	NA	CASSAPGQRTYEQYF	TGTGCCAGTAGTGCACCGGGACAGAGGACCTACGAGCAGTACTTC
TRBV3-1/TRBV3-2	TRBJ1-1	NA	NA	CASSRLQGNTEAFF	TGTGCCAGCAGCCGGCTTCAGGGGAACACTGAAGCTTTCTTT
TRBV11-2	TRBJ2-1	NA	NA	CASSKEGAQFF	TGTGCCAGCAGCAAAGAAGGGGCGCAGTTCTTC
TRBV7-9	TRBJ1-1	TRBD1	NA	CASSWGDRVNTEAFF	TGTGCCAGCAGCTGGGGGGACAGGGTAAATACTGAAGCTTTCTTT
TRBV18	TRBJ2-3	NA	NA	CASSPPTSSTDTQYF	TGTGCCAGCTCACCTCCTACCTCTAGCACAGATACGCAGTATTTT
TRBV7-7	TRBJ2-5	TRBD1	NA	CASRGDREETQYF	TGTGCCAGCAGGGGGGACAGGGAAGAGACCCAGTACTTC
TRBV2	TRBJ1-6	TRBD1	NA	CASSGQGPNSPLHF	TGTGCCAGCAGTGGACAGGGACCGAATTCACCCCTCCACTTT
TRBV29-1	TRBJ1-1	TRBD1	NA	CSVNRGLNTEAFF	TGCAGCGTCAACAGGGGACTGAACACTGAAGCTTTCTTT
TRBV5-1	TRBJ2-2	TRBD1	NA	CASRTGTGDTGELFF	TGCGCCAGCAGGACCGGGACAGGGGACACCGGGGAGCTGTTTTTT
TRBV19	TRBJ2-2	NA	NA	CASDPAAGELFF	TGTGCCAGTGACCCCGCGGCCGGGGAGCTGTTTTTT
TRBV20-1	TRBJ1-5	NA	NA	CSASRGGEQPQHF	TGCAGTGCTAGTAGGGGGGGGGAACAGCCCCAGCATTTT
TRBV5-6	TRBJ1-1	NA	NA	CASSYLGGNTEAFF	TGTGCCAGCAGCTACCTCGGGGGGAACACTGAAGCTTTCTTT
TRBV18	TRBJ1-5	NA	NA	CASSPRLDQPQHF	TGTGCCAGCTCACCACGTTTAGATCAGCCCCAGCATTTT
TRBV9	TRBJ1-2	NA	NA	CASSSITRGANYGYTF	TGTGCCAGCAGCTCTATTACCCGGGGAGCTAACTATGGCTACACCTTC
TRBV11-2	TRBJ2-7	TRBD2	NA	CASSFREGESYEQYF	TGTGCCAGCAGCTTTCGGGAGGGGGAGTCCTACGAGCAGTACTTC
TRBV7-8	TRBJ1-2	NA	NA	CASSLERQPNYGYTF	TGTGCCAGCAGCTTAGAGAGGCAGCCTAACTATGGCTACACCTTC
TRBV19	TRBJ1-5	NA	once	CASSIEEEDNQPQHF	TGTGCCAGTAGTATAGAGGAGGAGGACAATCAGCCCCAGCATTTT
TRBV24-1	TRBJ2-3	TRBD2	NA	CATSDLRRGGAADTQYF	TGTGCCACCAGTGATTTACGGCGGGGGGGCGCCGCAGATACGCAGTATTTT
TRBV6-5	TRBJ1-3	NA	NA	CASRGFGGNTIYF	TGTGCCAGCCGGGGATTTGGTGGAAACACCATATATTTT
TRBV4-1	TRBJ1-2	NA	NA	CASSQDGDADYGYTF	TGCGCCAGCAGCCAAGACGGAGACGCGGACTATGGCTACACCTTC
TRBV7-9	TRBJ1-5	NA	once	CASSPSLRGQNQPQHF	TGTGCCAGCAGCCCTTCATTGAGAGGCCAGAATCAGCCCCAGCATTTT
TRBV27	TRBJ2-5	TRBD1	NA	CASSSGTAQETQYF	TGTGCCAGCAGTTCCGGGACAGCCCAAGAGACCCAGTACTTC
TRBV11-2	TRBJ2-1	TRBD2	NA	CASSFRGGSYNEQFF	TGTGCCAGCAGCTTCCGCGGGGGAAGTTACAATGAGCAGTTCTTC
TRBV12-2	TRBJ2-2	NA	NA	CASRLIPSGGGSGGELFF	TGTGCAAGTCGCTTAATTCCTTCGGGAGGGGGATCGGGCGGGGAGCTGTTTTTT
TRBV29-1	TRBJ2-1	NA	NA	CSVWAGFGNEQFF	TGCAGCGTTTGGGCAGGGTTCGGCAATGAGCAGTTCTTC
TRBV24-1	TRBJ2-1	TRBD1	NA	CATSARDRGQYNEQFF	TGTGCCACCAGTGCCAGAGACAGGGGGCAATACAATGAGCAGTTCTTC
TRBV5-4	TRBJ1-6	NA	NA	CASSLKVGDNSPLHF	TGTGCCAGCAGCTTGAAGGTGGGAGATAATTCACCCCTCCACTTT
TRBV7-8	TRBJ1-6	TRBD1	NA	CASSGQGGNSPLHF	TGTGCCAGCAGCGGACAGGGGGGGAATTCACCCCTCCACTTT
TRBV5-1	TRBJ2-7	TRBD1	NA	CASSRDRGGYERQYF	TGCGCCAGCAGCCGGGACAGGGGCGGCTACGAGCGGCAGTACTTC
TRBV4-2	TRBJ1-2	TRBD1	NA	CASSQPDRDYGYTF	TGTGCCAGCAGCCAGCCGGACAGGGACTATGGCTACACCTTC
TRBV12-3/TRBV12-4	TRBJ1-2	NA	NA	CASRSGTNYGYTF	TGTGCCAGCAGATCCGGGACAAACTATGGCTACACCTTC
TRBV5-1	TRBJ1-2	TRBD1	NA	CASSLMFSSGQGDYTF	TGCGCCAGCAGCTTGATGTTTAGCTCGGGACAGGGCGACTACACCTTC
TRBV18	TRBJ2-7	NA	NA	CASSPEITNEQYF	TGTGCCAGCTCACCAGAGATAACGAACGAGCAGTACTTC
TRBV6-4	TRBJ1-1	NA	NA	CASSENGYTEAFF	TGTGCCAGCAGTGAAAACGGGTACACTGAAGCTTTCTTT
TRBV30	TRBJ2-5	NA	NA	CAWSVAAQETQYF	TGTGCCTGGAGTGTTGCGGCACAAGAGACCCAGTACTTC
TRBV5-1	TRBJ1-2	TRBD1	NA	CASSCPAGQAFYGYTF	TGCGCCAGCAGCTGTCCTGCGGGACAGGCCTTCTATGGCTACACCTTC
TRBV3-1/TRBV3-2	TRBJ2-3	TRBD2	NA	CASSHDTSGGTDTQYF	TGTGCCAGCAGCCATGATACTAGCGGGGGAACAGATACGCAGTATTTT